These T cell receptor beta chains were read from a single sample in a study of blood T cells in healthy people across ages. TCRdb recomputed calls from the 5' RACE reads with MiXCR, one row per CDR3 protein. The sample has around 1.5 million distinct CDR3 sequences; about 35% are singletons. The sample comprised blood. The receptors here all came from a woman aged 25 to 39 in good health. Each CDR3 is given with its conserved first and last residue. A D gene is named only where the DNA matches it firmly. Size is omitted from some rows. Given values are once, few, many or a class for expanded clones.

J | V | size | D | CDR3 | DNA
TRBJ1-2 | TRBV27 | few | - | CASSSFLGGYIF | TGTGCCAGCAGTTCCTTCCTCGGAGGCTACATCTTC
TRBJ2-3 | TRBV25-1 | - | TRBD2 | CASGGVAGGRTDTQYF | TGTGCCAGCGGTGGGGTAGCGGGAGGCCGCACAGATACGCAGTATTTT
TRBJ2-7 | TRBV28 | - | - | CASGRLQTAPEQYF | TGTGCCAGCGGAAGGCTTCAGACAGCTCCCGAGCAGTACTTC
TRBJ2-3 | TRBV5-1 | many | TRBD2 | CASRLAGDIRADTQYF | TGCGCCAGCAGGCTAGCGGGAGATATCCGTGCAGATACGCAGTATTTT
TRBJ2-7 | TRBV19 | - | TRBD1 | CASSDPGQHLYEQYF | TGTGCCAGTAGTGATCCGGGACAGCACCTTTACGAGCAGTACTTC
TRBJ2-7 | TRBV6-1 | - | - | CASSEVLGRPARYEQYF | TGTGCCAGCAGTGAAGTATTGGGTCGTCCAGCCCGCTACGAGCAGTACTTC
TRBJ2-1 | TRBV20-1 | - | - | CSILNRDGIYNEQFF | TGCAGCATCCTTAACCGGGACGGGATCTACAATGAGCAGTTCTTC
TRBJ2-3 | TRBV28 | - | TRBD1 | CASSIYGQETGTQYF | TGTGCCAGCAGTATTTACGGACAGGAGACGGGTACGCAGTATTTT
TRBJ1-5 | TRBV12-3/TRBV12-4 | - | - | CASRVLKRHLNQPQHF | TGTGCCAGCAGAGTCCTTAAGCGGCACCTCAATCAGCCCCAGCATTTT
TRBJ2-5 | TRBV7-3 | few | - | CASSPDGGRGAQYF | TGTGCCAGCAGTCCCGACGGGGGCCGGGGCGCCCAGTACTTC
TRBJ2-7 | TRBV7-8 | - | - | CASSLAPDSTSSYEQYF | TGTGCCAGCAGCTTAGCGCCCGACAGTACAAGCTCCTACGAGCAGTACTTC
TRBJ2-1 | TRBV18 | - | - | CASSPRWGNEQFF | TGTGCCAGCTCACCCCGGTGGGGGAATGAGCAGTTCTTC
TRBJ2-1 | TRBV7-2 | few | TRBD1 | CASGTGVGSEQFF | TGTGCCAGTGGGACAGGGGTAGGGAGCGAGCAGTTCTTC
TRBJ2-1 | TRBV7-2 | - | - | CASPYRTDSYNEQFF | TGTGCCAGCCCCTATCGGACGGACTCCTACAATGAGCAGTTCTTC
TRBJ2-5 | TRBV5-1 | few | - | CASSPDRIPRTQYF | TGCGCCAGCAGCCCCGACAGGATACCCAGGACCCAGTACTTC
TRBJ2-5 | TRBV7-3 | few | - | CASSLIEGSGTQYF | TGTGCCAGCAGCTTAATCGAGGGCTCGGGGACCCAGTACTTC
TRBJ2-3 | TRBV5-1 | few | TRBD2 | CATRTSGDTDTQYF | TGCGCCACTCGGACTAGCGGGGACACAGATACGCAGTATTTT
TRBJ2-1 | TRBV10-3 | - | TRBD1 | CAAEGALRTGYNGQFF | TGTGCCGCTGAGGGGGCACTAAGGACTGGCTACAATGGGCAGTTCTTC
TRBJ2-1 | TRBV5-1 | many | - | CASSSHIRDLSSNEQFF | TGCGCCAGCAGCTCGCATATCCGGGACCTTTCCTCCAATGAGCAGTTCTTC
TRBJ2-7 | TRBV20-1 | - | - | CSAREPGKYEQYF | TGCAGTGCTAGAGAGCCCGGAAAGTACGAGCAGTACTTC
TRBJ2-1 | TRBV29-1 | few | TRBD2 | CSVLFGTSGNEQFF | TGCAGCGTGCTATTCGGGACTAGCGGGAATGAGCAGTTCTTC
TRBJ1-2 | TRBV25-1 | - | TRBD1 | CASSNNGQGAYTF | TGTGCCAGCAGTAACAACGGACAGGGGGCCTACACCTTC
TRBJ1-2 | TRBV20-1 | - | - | CSARDLEGDANYGYTF | TGCAGTGCTAGAGACTTGGAGGGCGACGCTAACTATGGCTACACCTTC
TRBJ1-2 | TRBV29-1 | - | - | CSVEDVSRGYGYTF | TGCAGCGTTGAAGATGTGTCCAGGGGCTATGGCTACACCTTC
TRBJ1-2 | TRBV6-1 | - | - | CASSSQSGYGYTF | TGTGCCAGCAGTAGCCAGTCCGGGTATGGCTACACCTTC
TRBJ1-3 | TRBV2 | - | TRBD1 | CASSETGQGISGNTIYF | TGTGCCAGCAGTGAAACGGGACAGGGTATCTCTGGAAACACCATATATTTT
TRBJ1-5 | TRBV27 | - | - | CASRGGSVGQPQHF | TGTGCCAGCCGTGGCGGGTCCGTCGGGCAGCCCCAGCATTTT
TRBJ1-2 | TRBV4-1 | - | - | CASSRGPPNGYTF | TGCGCCAGCAGCCGCGGACCACCTAATGGCTACACCTTC
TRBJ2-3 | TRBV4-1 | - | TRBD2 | CASSHPRTSGKTDTQYF | TGCGCCAGCAGCCATCCCAGGACTAGCGGGAAAACAGATACGCAGTATTTT
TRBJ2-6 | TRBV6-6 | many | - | CASADGGANVLTF | TGTGCCAGCGCGGATGGTGGGGCCAACGTCCTGACTTTC
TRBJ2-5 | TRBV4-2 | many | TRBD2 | CASSQAWASGPQETQYF | TGTGCCAGCAGCCAAGCCTGGGCTAGCGGGCCCCAAGAGACCCAGTACTTC
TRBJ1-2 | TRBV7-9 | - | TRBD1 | CASSLDRRGTGLVYTF | TGTGCCAGCAGCTTAGACCGACGCGGGACAGGTTTAGTCTACACCTTC
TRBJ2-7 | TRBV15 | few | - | CATSSLPKGVGSYEQYF | TGTGCCACCAGCAGCCTCCCCAAGGGGGTAGGCTCCTACGAGCAGTACTTC
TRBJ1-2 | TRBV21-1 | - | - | CASSKERSDNYGYTF | TGTGCCAGCAGCAAAGAGCGTTCAGATAACTATGGCTACACCTTC
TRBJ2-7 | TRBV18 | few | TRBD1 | CASSKGDRGPYEQYF | TGTGCCAGCTCAAAGGGTGACAGGGGACCCTACGAGCAGTACTTC
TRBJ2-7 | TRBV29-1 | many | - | CSALGQRTEEQYF | TGCAGCGCCCTAGGGCAAAGGACGGAGGAGCAGTACTTC
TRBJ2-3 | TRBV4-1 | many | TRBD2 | CASSQGGKGGKDTQYF | TGCGCCAGCAGCCAAGGAGGGAAGGGAGGGAAAGATACGCAGTATTTT
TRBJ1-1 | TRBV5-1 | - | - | CASSSRPEAAFF | TGCGCCAGCAGCTCACGACCGGAAGCGGCTTTCTTT
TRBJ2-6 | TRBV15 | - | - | CATRDLGSGANVLTF | TGTGCCACCAGGGACTTAGGCTCTGGGGCCAACGTCCTGACTTTC
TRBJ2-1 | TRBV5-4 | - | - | CASSLEGPAYNEQFF | TGTGCCAGCAGCTTGGAGGGGCCCGCCTACAATGAGCAGTTCTTC
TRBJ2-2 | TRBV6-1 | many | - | CASSVVNTGELFF | TGTGCCAGCAGTGTGGTGAACACCGGGGAGCTGTTTTTT
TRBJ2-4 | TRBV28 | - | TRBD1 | CASSSFGGTGTKNIQYF | TGTGCCAGCAGTTCATTCGGTGGGACAGGGACCAAAAACATTCAGTACTTC
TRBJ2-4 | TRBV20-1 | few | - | CSARARAKNIQYF | TGCAGTGCTAGAGCGAGAGCCAAAAACATTCAGTACTTC
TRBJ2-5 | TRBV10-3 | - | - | CAISGGRNQETQYF | TGTGCCATCAGTGGCGGCAGAAACCAAGAGACCCAGTACTTC
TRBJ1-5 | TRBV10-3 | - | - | CAISESGQGLGQPQHF | TGTGCCATCAGTGAGTCGGGCCAGGGGCTGGGGCAGCCCCAGCATTTT
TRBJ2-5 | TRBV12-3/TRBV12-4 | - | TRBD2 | CACSPGTSGGGRETQYF | TGTGCCTGCAGTCCAGGGACTAGCGGGGGGGGACGTGAGACCCAGTACTTC